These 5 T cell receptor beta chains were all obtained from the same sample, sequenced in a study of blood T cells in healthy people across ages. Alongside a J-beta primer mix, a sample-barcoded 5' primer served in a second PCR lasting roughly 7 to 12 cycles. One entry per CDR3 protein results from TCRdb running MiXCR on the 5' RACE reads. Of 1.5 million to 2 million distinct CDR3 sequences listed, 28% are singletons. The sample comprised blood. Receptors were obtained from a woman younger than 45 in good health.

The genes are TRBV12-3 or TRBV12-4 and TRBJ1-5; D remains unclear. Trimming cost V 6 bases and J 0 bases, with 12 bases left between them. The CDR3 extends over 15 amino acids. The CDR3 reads CASSTTDYSNQPQHF. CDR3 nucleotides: TGTGCCAGCAGCACCACAGACTATAGCAATCAGCCCCAGCATTTT.

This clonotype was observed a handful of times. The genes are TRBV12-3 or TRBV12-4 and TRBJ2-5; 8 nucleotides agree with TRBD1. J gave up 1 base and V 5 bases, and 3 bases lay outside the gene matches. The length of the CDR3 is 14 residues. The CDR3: CASSETGGQETQYF. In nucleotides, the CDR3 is TGTGCCAGCAGTGAAACAGGGGGCCAAGAGACCCAGTACTTC.

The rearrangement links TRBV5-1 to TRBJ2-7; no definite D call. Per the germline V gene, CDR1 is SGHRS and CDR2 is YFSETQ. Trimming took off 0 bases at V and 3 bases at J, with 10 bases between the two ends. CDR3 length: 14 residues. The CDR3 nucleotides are TGCGCCAGCAGCTTGGTCGGCAGAGTCTACGAGCAGTACTTC. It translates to CASSLVGRVYEQYF.

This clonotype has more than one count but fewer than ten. The DNA for the CDR3 is TGCAGTGCTAGAGGGGGGACAGGGGGACAAGAGACCCAGTACTTC. It translates to CSARGGTGGQETQYF. The chain is built from TRBV20-1 and TRBJ2-5; 11 nucleotides agree with TRBD1. Germline-derived CDR1 and CDR2 are DFQATT and SNEGSKA (reference sequence). This CDR3 is built from 15 residues. Trimming took 1 base from V and 2 from J; bases not matched to a gene: 3.

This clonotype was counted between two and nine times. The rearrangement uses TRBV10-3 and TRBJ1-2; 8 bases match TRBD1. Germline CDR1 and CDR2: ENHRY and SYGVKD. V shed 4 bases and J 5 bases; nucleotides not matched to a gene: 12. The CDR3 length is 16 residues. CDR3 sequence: CAISGMNRGFRYGYTF. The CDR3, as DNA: TGTGCCATCAGTGGCATGAACAGGGGGTTCCGTTATGGCTACACCTTC.